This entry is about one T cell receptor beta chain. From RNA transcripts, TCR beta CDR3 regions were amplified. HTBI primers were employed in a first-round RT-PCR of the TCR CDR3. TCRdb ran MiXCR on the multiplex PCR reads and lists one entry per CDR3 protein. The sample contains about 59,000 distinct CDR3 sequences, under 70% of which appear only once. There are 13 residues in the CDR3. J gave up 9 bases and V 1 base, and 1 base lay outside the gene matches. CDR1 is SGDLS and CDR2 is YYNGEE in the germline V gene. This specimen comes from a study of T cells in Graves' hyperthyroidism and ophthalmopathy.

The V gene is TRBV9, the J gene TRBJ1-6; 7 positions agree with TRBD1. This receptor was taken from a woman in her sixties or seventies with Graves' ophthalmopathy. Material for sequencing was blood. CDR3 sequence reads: CASSVKGASPLHF. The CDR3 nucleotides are TGTGCCAGCAGCGTAAAGGGGGCTTCACCCCTCCACTTT.